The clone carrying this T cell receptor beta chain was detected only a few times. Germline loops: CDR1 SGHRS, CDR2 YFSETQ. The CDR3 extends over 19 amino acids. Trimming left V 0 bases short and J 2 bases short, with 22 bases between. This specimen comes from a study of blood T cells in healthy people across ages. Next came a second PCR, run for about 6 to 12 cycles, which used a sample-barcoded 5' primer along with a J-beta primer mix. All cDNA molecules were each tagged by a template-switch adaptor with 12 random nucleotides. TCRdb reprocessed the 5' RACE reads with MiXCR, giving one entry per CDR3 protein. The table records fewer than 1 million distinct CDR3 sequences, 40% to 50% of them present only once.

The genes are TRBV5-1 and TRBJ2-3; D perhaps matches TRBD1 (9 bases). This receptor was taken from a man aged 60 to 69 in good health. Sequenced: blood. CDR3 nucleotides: TGCGCCAGCAGCTTGGAACCGGGACAGGGACTAGTTCCCACAGATACGCAGTATTTT. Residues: CASSLEPGQGLVPTDTQYF.